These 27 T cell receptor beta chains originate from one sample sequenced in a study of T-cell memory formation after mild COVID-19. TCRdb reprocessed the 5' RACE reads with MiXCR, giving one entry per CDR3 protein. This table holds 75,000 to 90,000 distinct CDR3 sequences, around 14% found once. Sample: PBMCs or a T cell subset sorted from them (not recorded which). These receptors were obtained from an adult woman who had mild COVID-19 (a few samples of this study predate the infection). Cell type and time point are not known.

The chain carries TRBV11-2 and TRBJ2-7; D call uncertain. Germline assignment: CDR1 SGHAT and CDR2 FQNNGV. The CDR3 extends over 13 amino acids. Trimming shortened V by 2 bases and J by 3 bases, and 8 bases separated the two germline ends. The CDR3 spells CASSLTGNYEQYF. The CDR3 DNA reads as TGTGCCAGCAGCTTAACCGGTAACTACGAGCAGTACTTC.

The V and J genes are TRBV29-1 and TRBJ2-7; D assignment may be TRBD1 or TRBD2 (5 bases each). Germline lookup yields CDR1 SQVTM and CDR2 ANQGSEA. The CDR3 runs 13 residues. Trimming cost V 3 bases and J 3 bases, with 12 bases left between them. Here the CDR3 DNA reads TGCAGCGTTGAGGTTGGGACGGGCTACGAGCAGTACTTC. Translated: CSVEVGTGYEQYF.

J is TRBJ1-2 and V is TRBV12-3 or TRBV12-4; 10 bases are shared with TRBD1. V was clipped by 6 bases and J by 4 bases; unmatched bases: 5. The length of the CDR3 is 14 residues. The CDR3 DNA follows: TGTGCCAGCAGCCCGAGACAGGGGGCCTATGGCTACACCTTC. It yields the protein CASSPRQGAYGYTF.

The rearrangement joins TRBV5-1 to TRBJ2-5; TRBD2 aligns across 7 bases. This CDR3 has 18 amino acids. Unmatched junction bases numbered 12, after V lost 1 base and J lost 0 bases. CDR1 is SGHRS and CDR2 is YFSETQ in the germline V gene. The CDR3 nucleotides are TGCGCCAGCAGCTTGAGGCTAGCGGACCCGATCAACCAAGAGACCCAGTACTTC. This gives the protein CASSLRLADPINQETQYF.

The CDR3 is CASSRGTSGRDEQYF. CDR3 DNA sequence: TGCGCCAGCAGCCGGGGGACTAGCGGGAGAGACGAGCAGTACTTC. The chain combines TRBV5-1 with TRBJ2-7; 14 bases line up with TRBD2. The CDR3 runs 15 residues. Germline V CDR1 and CDR2: SGHRS, YFSETQ. Trimming removed 4 bases from V and 5 bases from J; junction bases left unmatched: 5. The entire variable domain, with the rest obtained from reference TRBV5-1 and TRBJ2-7, is as follows: KAGVTQTPRYLIKTRGQQVTLSCSPISGHRSVSWYQQTPGQGLQFLFEYFSETQRNKGNFPGRFSGRQFSNSRSEMNVSTLELGDSALYLCASSRGTSGRDEQYFGPGTRLTVT.

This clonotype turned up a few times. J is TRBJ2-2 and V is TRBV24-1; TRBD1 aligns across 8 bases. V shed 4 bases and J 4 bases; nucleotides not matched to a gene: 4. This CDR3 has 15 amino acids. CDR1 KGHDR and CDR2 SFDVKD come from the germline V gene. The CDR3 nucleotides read TGTGCCACCAGTGACCTGGACAGGGCCACCGGGGAGCTGTTTTTT. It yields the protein CATSDLDRATGELFF.

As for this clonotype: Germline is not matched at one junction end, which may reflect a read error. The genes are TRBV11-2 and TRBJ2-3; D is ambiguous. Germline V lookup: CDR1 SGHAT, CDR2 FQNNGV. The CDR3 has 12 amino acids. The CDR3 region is CASSIGTDAQYF. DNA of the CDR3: TGTGCCAGCAGCATTGGTACAGATGCGCAGTATTTT.

The CDR3 reads CASSSGGGYTF. CDR3 nucleotides: TGTGCCAGCAGCTCGGGGGGTGGCTACACCTTC. The chain uses TRBV7-9 and TRBJ1-2; possible D gene TRBD1, 5 bases. Trimming left V 4 bases short and J 7 bases short, with 7 bases between. Germline lookup yields CDR1 SEHNR and CDR2 FQNEAQ (reference sequence). The CDR3 spans 11 residues.

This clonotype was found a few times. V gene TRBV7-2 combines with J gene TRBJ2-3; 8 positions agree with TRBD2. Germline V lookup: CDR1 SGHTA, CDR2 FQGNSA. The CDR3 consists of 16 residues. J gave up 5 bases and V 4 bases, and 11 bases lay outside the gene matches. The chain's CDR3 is CASSSQLAGWGDTQYF. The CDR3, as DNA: TGTGCCAGCAGCTCCCAATTAGCGGGGTGGGGAGATACGCAGTATTTT.

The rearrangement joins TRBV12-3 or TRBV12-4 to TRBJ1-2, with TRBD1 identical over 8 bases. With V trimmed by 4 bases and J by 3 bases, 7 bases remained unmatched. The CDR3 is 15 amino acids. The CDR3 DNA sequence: TGTGCCAGCAGTTCATCCGGACAGGGCCACTATGGCTACACCTTC. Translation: CASSSSGQGHYGYTF.

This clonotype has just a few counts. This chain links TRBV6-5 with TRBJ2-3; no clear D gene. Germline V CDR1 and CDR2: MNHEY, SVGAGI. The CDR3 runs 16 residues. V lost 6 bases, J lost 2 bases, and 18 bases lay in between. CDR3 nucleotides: TGTGCCAGCAGCCATTCCCCTCCACCCACCACAGATACGCAGTATTTT. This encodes CASSHSPPPTTDTQYF.

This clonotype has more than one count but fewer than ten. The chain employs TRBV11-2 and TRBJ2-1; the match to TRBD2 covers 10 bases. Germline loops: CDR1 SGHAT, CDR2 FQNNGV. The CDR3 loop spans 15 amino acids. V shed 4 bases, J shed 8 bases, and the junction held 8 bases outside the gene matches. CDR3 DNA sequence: TGTGCCAGCAGCTCCCCAGCGGGAGGGGTCGATGAGCAGTTCTTC. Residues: CASSSPAGGVDEQFF.

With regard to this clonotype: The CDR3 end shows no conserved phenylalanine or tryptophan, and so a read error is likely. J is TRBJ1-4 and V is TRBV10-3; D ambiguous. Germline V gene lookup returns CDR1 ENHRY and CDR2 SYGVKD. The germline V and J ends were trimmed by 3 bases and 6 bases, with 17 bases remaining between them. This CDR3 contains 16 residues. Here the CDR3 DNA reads TGTGCCATCAGTGACCCTGAGGCGAGGGCGCATGAAAAACTGTTTTGT. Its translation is CAISDPEARAHEKLFC.

The chain's CDR3 is CASSDNEQFF. CDR3 DNA sequence: TGTGCCAGCAGCGACAATGAGCAGTTCTTC. The chain links TRBV7-9 to TRBJ2-1; D is uncertain. The V gene lost 5 bases and the J gene lost 5 bases, with 1 base spanning the gap. This CDR3 contains 10 residues. Germline V gene data show CDR1 as SEHNR and CDR2 as FQNEAQ (reference sequence).

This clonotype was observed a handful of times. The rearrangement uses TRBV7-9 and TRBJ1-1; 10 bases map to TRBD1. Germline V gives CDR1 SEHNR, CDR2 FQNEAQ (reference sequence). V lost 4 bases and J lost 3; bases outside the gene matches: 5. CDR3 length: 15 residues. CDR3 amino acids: CASSSGTGEDTEAFF. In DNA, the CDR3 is TGTGCCAGCAGCTCAGGGACAGGGGAGGACACTGAAGCTTTCTTT.

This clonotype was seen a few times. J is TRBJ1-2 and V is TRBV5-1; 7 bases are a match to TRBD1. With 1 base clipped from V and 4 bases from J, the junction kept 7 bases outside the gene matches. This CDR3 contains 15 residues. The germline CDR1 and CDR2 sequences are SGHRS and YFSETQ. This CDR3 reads CASSLSATGVYGYTF. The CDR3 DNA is TGCGCCAGCAGCTTGTCCGCAACAGGGGTCTATGGCTACACCTTC.

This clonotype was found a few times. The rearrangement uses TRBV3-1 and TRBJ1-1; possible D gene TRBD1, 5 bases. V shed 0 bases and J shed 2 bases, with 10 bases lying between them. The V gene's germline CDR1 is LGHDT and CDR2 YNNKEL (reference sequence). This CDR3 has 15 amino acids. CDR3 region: CASSQDGGLNTEAFF. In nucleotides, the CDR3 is TGTGCCAGCAGCCAAGACGGGGGTCTCAACACTGAAGCTTTCTTT.

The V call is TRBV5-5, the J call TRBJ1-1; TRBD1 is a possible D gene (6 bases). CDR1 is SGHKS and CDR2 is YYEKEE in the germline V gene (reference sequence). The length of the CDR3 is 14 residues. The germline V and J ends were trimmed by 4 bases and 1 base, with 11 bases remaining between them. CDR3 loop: CASSPPGQNTEAFF. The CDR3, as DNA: TGTGCCAGCAGCCCACCGGGACAGAACACTGAAGCTTTCTTT.

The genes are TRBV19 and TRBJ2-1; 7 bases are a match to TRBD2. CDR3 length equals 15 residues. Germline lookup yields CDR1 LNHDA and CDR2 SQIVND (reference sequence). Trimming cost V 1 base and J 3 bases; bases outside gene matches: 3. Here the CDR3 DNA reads TGTGCCAGTAGTATAGCAAGGGAGGGCTACAATGAGCAGTTCTTC. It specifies CASSIAREGYNEQFF.

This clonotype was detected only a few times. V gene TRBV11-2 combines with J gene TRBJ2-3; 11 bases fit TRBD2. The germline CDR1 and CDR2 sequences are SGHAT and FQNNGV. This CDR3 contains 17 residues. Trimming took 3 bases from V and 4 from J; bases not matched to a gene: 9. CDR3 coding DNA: TGTGCCAGCAGCTTGTCTCTAGCGGGAGGCCGGGCAGATACGCAGTATTTT. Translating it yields CASSLSLAGGRADTQYF. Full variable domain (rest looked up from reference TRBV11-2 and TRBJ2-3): EAGVAQSPRYKIIEKRQSVAFWCNPISGHATLYWYQQILGQGPKLLIQFQNNGVVDDSQLPKDRFSAERLKGVDSTLKIQPAKLEDSAVYLCASSLSLAGGRADTQYFGPGTRLTVL.

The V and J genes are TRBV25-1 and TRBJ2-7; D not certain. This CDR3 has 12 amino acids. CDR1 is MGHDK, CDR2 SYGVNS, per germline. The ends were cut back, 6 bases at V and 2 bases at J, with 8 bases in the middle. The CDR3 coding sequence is TGTGCCAGCAGGTATGGCCCCTACGAGCAGTACTTC. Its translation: CASRYGPYEQYF.

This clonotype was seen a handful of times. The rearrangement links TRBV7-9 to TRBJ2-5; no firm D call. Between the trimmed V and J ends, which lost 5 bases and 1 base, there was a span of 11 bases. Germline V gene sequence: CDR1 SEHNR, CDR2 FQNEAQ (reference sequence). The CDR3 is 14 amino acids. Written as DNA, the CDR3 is TGTGCCAGCAGCCTCGGGTCCCTCCAAGAGACCCAGTACTTC. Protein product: CASSLGSLQETQYF.

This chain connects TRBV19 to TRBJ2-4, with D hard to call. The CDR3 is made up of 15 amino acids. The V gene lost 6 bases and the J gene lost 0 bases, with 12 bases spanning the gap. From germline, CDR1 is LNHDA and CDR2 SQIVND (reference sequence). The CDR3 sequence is CASRPQALAKNIQYF. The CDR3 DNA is TGTGCCAGTAGACCTCAAGCGTTAGCCAAAAACATTCAGTACTTC.

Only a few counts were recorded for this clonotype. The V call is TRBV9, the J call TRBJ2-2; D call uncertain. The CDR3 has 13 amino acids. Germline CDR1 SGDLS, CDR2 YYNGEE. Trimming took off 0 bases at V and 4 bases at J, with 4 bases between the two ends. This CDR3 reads CASSVVSTGELFF. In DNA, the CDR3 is TGTGCCAGCAGCGTAGTGTCCACCGGGGAGCTGTTTTTT.

CDR3 protein: CASSQVRGVRTEAFF. The CDR3 DNA sequence: TGTGCCAGCAGCCAAGTAAGAGGGGTCCGGACTGAAGCTTTCTTT. V usage is TRBV14 and J usage is TRBJ1-1; a possible D gene is TRBD1 (5 bases). Trimming took off 1 base at V and 5 bases at J, with 14 bases between the two ends. The CDR3 runs to 15 residues. Germline values: CDR1 SGHDN, CDR2 FVKESK.

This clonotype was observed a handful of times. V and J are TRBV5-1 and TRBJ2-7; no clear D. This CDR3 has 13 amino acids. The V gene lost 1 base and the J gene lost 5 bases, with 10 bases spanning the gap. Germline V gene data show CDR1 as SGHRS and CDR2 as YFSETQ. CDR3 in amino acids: CASSLLGADEQYF. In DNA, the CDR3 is TGCGCCAGCAGCTTGTTAGGTGCGGACGAGCAGTACTTC. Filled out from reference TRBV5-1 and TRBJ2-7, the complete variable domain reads KAGVTQTPRYLIKTRGQQVTLSCSPISGHRSVSWYQQTPGQGLQFLFEYFSETQRNKGNFPGRFSGRQFSNSRSEMNVSTLELGDSALYLCASSLLGADEQYFGPGTRLTVT.

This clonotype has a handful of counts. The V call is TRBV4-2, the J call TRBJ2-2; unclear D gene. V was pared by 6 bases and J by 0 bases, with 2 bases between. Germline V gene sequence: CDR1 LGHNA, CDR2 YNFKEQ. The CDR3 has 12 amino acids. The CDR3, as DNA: TGTGCCAGCAGAACGAACACCGGGGAGCTGTTTTTT. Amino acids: CASRTNTGELFF.